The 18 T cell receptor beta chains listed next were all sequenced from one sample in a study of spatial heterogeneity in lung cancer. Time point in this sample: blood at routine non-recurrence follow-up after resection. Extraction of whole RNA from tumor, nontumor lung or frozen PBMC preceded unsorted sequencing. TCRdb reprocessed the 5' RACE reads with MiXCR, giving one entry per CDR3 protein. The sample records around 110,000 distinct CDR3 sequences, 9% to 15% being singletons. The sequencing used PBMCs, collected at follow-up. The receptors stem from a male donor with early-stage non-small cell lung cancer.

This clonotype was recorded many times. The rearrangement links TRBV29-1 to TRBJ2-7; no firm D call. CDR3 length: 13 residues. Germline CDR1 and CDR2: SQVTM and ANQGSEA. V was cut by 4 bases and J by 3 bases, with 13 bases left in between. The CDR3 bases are TGCAGCGTTGTTTCTGATACCAACTACGAGCAGTACTTC. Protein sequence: CSVVSDTNYEQYF.

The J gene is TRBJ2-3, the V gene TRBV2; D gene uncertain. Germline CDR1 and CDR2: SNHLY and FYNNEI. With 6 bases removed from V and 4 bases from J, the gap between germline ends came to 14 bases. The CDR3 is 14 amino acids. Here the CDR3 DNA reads TGTGCCAGCAGAACGTTATTTGGGGCAGATACGCAGTATTTT. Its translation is CASRTLFGADTQYF.

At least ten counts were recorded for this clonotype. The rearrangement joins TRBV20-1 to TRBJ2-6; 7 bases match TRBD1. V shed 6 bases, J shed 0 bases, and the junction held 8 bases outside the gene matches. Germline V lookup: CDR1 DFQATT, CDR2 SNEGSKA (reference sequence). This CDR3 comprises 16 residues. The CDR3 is CSARGTVHSGANVLTF. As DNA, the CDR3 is TGCAGTGCCCGAGGGACAGTACACTCTGGGGCCAACGTCCTGACTTTC.

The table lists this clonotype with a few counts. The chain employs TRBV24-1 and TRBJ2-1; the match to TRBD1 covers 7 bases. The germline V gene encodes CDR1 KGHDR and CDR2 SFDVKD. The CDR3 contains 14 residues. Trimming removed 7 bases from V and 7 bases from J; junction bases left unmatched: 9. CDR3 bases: TGTGCCACCAGCCCCCTAGACAGGGATAATGAGCAGTTCTTC. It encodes CATSPLDRDNEQFF.

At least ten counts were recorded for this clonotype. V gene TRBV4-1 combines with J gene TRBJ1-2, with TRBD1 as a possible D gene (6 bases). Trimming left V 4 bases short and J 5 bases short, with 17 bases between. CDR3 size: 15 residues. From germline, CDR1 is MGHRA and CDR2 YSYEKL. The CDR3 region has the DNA TGCGCCAGCAGCCGAAACAGGGACGGTAGTTATGGCTACACCTTC. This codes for CASSRNRDGSYGYTF.

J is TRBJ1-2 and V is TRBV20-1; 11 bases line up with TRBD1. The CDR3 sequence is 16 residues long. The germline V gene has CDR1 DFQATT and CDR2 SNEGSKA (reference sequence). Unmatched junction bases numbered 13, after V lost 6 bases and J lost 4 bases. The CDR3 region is CSAPTGTGGYGYGYTF. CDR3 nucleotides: TGCAGTGCCCCGACCGGGACAGGGGGATATGGCTATGGCTACACCTTC.

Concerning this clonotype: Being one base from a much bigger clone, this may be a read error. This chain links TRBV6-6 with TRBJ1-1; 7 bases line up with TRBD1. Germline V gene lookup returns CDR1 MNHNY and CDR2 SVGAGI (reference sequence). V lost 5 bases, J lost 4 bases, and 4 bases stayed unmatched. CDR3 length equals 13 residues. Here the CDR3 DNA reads TGTGCCAGCAGTCCCGACAGGGCCACTGAAGCTTTCTTT. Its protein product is CASSPDRATEAFF.

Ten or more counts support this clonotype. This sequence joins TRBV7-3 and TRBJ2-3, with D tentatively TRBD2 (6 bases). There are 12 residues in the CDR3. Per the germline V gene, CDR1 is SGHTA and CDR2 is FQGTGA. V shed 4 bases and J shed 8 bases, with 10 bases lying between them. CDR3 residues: CASSYGTGTQYF. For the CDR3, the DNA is TGTGCCAGCAGCTACGGGACTGGTACGCAGTATTTT.

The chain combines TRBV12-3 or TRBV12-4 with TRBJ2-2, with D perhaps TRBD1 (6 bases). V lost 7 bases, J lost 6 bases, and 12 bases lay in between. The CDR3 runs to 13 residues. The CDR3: CASTLRGAGELFF. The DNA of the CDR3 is TGTGCCAGCACTCTCAGGGGCGCCGGGGAGCTGTTTTTT.

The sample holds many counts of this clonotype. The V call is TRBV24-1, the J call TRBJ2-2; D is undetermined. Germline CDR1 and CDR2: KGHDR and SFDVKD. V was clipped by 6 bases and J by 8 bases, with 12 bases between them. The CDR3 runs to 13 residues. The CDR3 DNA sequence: TGTGCCACCAGTTGGGCAGGTATAGGGGAGCTGTTTTTT. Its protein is CATSWAGIGELFF.

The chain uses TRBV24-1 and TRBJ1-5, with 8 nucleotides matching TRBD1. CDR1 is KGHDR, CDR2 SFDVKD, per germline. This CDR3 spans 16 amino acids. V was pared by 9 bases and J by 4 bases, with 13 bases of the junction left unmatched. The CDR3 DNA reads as TGTGCCACCGATGGAAAACACAGGGGGATTAATCAGCCCCAGCATTTT. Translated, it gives CATDGKHRGINQPQHF.

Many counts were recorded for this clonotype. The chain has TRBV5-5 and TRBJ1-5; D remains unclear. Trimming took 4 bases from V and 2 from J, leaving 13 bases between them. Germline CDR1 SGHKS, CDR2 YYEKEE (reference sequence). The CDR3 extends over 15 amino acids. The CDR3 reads CASSREPEGNQPQHF. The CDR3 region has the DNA TGTGCCAGCAGCCGGGAGCCAGAGGGCAATCAGCCCCAGCATTTT.

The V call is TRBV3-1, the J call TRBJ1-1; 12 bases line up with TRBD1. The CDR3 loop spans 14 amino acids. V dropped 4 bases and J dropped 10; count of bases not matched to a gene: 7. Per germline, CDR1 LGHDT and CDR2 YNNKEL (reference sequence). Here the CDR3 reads CASSPRDRGPGAFF. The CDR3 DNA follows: TGTGCCAGCAGCCCTAGGGACAGGGGGCCGGGAGCTTTCTTT.

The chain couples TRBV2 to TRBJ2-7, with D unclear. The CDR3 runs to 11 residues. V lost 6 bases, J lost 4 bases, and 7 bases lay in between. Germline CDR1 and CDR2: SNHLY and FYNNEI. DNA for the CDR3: TGTGCCAGCAGGGCCGCGTACGAGCAGTACTTC. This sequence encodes CASRAAYEQYF.

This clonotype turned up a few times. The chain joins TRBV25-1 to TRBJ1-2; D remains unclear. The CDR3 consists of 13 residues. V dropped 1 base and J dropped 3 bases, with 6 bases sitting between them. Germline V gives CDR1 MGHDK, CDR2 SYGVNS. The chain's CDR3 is CASSEFSDYGYTF. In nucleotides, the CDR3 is TGTGCCAGCAGTGAATTTAGTGACTATGGCTACACCTTC.

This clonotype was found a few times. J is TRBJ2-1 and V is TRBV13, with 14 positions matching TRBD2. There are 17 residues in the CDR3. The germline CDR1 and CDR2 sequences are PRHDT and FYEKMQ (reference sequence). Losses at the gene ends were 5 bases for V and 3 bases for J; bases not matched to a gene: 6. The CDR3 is CASSARTSGGFYNEQFF. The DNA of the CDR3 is TGTGCCAGCAGCGCCCGGACTAGCGGGGGGTTCTACAATGAGCAGTTCTTC.

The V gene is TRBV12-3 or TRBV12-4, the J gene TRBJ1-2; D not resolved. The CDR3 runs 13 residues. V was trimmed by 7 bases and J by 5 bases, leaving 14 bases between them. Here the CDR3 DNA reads TGTGCCAGCACCGACTTCCCCCCATATGGCTACACCTTC. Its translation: CASTDFPPYGYTF.

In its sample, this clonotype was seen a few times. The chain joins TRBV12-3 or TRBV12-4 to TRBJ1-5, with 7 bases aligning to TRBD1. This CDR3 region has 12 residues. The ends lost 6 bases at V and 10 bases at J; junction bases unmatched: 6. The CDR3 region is CASRRGPNPQHF. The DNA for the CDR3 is TGTGCCAGCAGAAGGGGGCCGAATCCCCAGCATTTT.